These 22 T cell receptor beta chains originate from one sample sequenced in a study of beta chain features in type 1 diabetes. The study reverse transcribed the entire isolated RNA, so it sequenced expressed TCRB transcripts. Assay used: immunoSEQ multiplex PCR; TCRdb lists only in-frame clones, some missing. The sample lists over 120,000 clones, around 9.3% occurring once. Sequencing used naive CD4+ T cells from blood. These receptors originate from a man younger than 35 in good health.

This rearrangement joins TRBV27 to TRBJ1-1; possibly TRBD1 for D (6 bases). Germline lookup yields CDR1 MNHEY and CDR2 SMNVEV (reference sequence). Trimming pared 4 bases from V and 8 bases from J, leaving 17 bases between. The CDR3 is 14 amino acids. The CDR3 nucleotides are TGTGCCAGCAGTTCAGGGGTCCTCGGGGAGGAAGCTTTCTTT. This codes for CASSSGVLGEEAFF.

This sequence joins TRBV10-1 and TRBJ2-3; D is ambiguous. V gave up 8 bases and J gave up 6 bases, with 9 bases separating them. Germline-derived CDR1 and CDR2 are WNHNN and SYGVQD (reference sequence). This CDR3 spans 11 amino acids. In DNA form, the CDR3 reads TGCGCCAGCTCCCCTCGGGATACGCAGTATTTT. Amino acid sequence: CASSPRDTQYF.

This clone has a handful of counts. This rearrangement joins TRBV4-1 to TRBJ2-7; possibly TRBD1 for D (5 bases). V was shortened by 6 bases and J by 4 bases, with 13 bases between the two germline ends. The CDR3 extends over 13 amino acids. Germline loops: CDR1 MGHRA, CDR2 YSYEKL. The CDR3: CASRATGSYEQYF. For the CDR3, the DNA is TGCGCCAGCAGGGCTACAGGTTCGTACGAGCAGTACTTC.

This chain uses TRBV7-2 with TRBJ1-6; D remains unclear. V was pared by 8 bases and J by 1 base, with 15 bases between. This CDR3 is 16 amino acids long. Germline CDR1 is SGHTA and CDR2 is FQGNSA. The CDR3 region is CASALSATSYNSPLHF. As DNA, the CDR3 is TGTGCCAGCGCCCTGAGCGCCACATCCTATAATTCACCCCTCCACTTT.

The chain employs TRBV18 and TRBJ2-5; D is unresolved. The CDR3 consists of 14 residues. CDR1 and CDR2 from the germline V gene are KGHSH and LQKENI. The V end lost 1 base, the J end lost 1 base, and 7 bases lay between the germline ends. CDR3 region: CASSPRTAQETQYF. CDR3 DNA: TGTGCCAGCTCACCACGAACAGCCCAAGAGACCCAGTACTTC.

The chain joins TRBV19 to TRBJ1-5, with D possibly being TRBD1 (6 bases). The CDR3 extends over 17 amino acids. The germline gives CDR1 LNHDA, CDR2 SQIVND (reference sequence). Trimming took 7 bases from V and 3 from J, leaving 22 bases between them. The CDR3 here is CASTLSTAQGYNQPQHF. CDR3 DNA: TGTGCCAGTACCTTATCCACGGCTCAGGGGTACAATCAGCCCCAGCATTTT. The entire variable domain, with the rest obtained from reference TRBV19 and TRBJ1-5, is as follows: DGGITQSPKYLFRKEGQNVTLSCEQNLNHDAMYWYRQDPGQGLRLIYYSQIVNDFQKGDIAEGYSVSREKKESFPLTVTSAQKNPTAFYLCASTLSTAQGYNQPQHFGDGTRLSIL.

About this clone: A read error may account for a junction end that differs from germline. V is TRBV5-4 and J is TRBJ2-7; 8 bases map to TRBD1. This CDR3 region has 15 residues. Germline CDR1 and CDR2: SGHNT and YYREEE (reference sequence). CDR3 sequence reads: CASSSRQGSSYGQYF. The CDR3 DNA reads TGTGCCAGCAGCTCCAGACAGGGGAGCTCCTACGGGCAGTACTTC.

This clone was picked up many times. The V call is TRBV10-3, the J call TRBJ2-6; D remains unclear. CDR1 is ENHRY, CDR2 SYGVKD, per germline. V was shortened by 6 bases and J by 0 bases, with 6 bases between the two germline ends. This CDR3 comprises 14 residues. The CDR3 spells CAIRGDSGANVLTF. The CDR3, as DNA: TGTGCCATCAGAGGAGACTCTGGGGCCAACGTCCTGACTTTC.

This clone was seen ten or more times. The chain combines TRBV15 with TRBJ2-3; D perhaps matches TRBD1 (6 bases). Trimming removed 8 bases at V and 0 bases at J, with 15 bases between. Germline CDR1 is LNHNV and CDR2 is YYDKDF (reference sequence). The CDR3 has 15 amino acids. The CDR3 here is CATRGGATSTDTQYF. The CDR3 DNA follows: TGTGCCACCCGAGGGGGAGCGACCAGCACAGATACGCAGTATTTT.

A note on this clone: Other DNA sequences from this sample encode an identical CDR3 as well. The V gene is TRBV11-2, the J gene TRBJ2-2, with a tentative D call TRBD1 (5 bases). Germline V gene data show CDR1 as SGHAT and CDR2 as FQNNGV. The CDR3 spans 14 residues. V lost 7 bases, J lost 5 bases, and 14 bases lay in between. The DNA of the CDR3 is TGTGCCAGCAAATTAACAGGCGCTACCGGGGAGCTGTTTTTT. Translated: CASKLTGATGELFF.

The J gene is TRBJ2-7, the V gene TRBV7-2; 8 bases agree with TRBD2. J gave up 6 bases and V 7 bases, and 14 bases lay outside the gene matches. The CDR3 sequence is 15 residues long. Germline CDR1 reads SGHTA; CDR2 reads FQGNSA. This chain's CDR3 is CASNPTRTSFVEQYF. CDR3 bases: TGTGCCAGCAACCCTACCCGGACTAGCTTTGTCGAGCAGTACTTC. Variable domain in full (rest from reference TRBV7-2 and TRBJ2-7): GAGVSQSPSNKVTEKGKDVELRCDPISGHTALYWYRQSLGQGLEFLIYFQGNSAPDKSGLPSDRFSAERTGGSVSTLTIQRTQQEDSAVYLCASNPTRTSFVEQYFGPGTRLTVT.

This sequence joins TRBV6-5 and TRBJ1-4; unclear D gene. V was cut by 0 bases and J by 7 bases, with 12 bases left in between. This CDR3 has 15 residues. Germline V lookup: CDR1 MNHEY, CDR2 SVGAGI. CDR3 nucleotide sequence: TGTGCCAGCAGTTACTCCCTTTTGCGGGGTGAAAAACTGTTTTTT. Its protein product is CASSYSLLRGEKLFF.

This clone occurred a few times. The chain employs TRBV20-1 and TRBJ2-7; the D gene is possibly TRBD2 (6 bases). Between the trimmed V and J ends, which lost 6 bases and 7 bases, there was a span of 10 bases. CDR3 length equals 10 residues. CDR1 DFQATT and CDR2 SNEGSKA come from the germline V gene (reference sequence). For the CDR3, the DNA is TGCAGTGCCTGGAGGGGAGAGCAGTACTTC. Residues: CSAWRGEQYF.

This clone came up many times. V and J are TRBV21-1 and TRBJ2-7; the D call TRBD2 from the table was never checked on the DNA. TRBV21-1 is a recognized pseudogene. CDR3 size: 11 residues. CDR3 region: CASGKPGEQYF. The CDR3 DNA reads TGTGCCAGCGGCAAACCGGGAGAGCAGTACTTC.

This clone turned up a few times. This chain uses TRBV4-2 with TRBJ2-2; 8 bases are shared with TRBD1. The CDR3 consists of 15 residues. Germline CDR1 and CDR2: LGHNA and YNFKEQ. Germline trimming cut 4 bases from V and 0 bases from J; bases unmatched to any gene: 1. The DNA for the CDR3 is TGTGCCAGCAGCCCGGACAGGGCGAACACCGGGGAGCTGTTTTTT. Amino acids: CASSPDRANTGELFF.

The J gene is TRBJ2-5, the V gene TRBV5-1; tentative D call: TRBD1 (6 bases). CDR3 length equals 14 residues. Germline V CDR1 and CDR2: SGHRS, YFSETQ. V was pared by 7 bases and J by 5 bases, with 18 bases between. The CDR3 DNA reads as TGCGCCAGCCGGGACACCGGCATCCGGGAGACCCAGTACTTC. Protein sequence: CASRDTGIRETQYF.

The rearrangement uses TRBV28 and TRBJ1-2; TRBD1 might be the D (6 bases). V was trimmed by 3 bases and J by 7 bases, leaving 15 bases between them. In germline, CDR1 is MDHEN, CDR2 SYDVKM. This CDR3 spans 14 amino acids. Here the CDR3 reads CASSLGGQVRGYTF. CDR3 DNA sequence: TGTGCCAGCAGTTTGGGGGGGCAGGTTCGTGGCTACACCTTC.

This clone was recorded a few times. The V call is TRBV19, the J call TRBJ2-3; 10 nucleotides align to TRBD1. Trimming removed 7 bases from V and 0 bases from J; junction bases left unmatched: 10. Germline V lookup: CDR1 LNHDA, CDR2 SQIVND (reference sequence). There are 17 residues in the CDR3. The CDR3 DNA is TGTGCCAGTACCAGAGGTCGGGACAGGGGAAGCACAGATACGCAGTATTTT. Residues: CASTRGRDRGSTDTQYF.

The chain combines TRBV7-2 with TRBJ2-7, with D maybe TRBD2 (5 bases). In germline, CDR1 is SGHTA, CDR2 FQGNSA. Trimming removed 5 bases at V and 0 bases at J, with 11 bases between. The CDR3 is made up of 14 amino acids. For the CDR3, the DNA is TGTGCCAGCAGCGCGGAGGCCAGCTCCTACGAGCAGTACTTC. Its translation is CASSAEASSYEQYF.

The gene calls are TRBV7-6 and TRBJ2-3; TRBD2 aligns across 7 bases. J lost 1 base, V lost 5 bases, and 9 bases had no gene match. In germline, CDR1 is SGHVS, CDR2 FNYEAQ. This CDR3 has 16 residues. CDR3 sequence (DNA): TGTGCCAGCAGCGCTCGTGTGGGGGGGGGCACAGATACGCAGTATTTT. Its translation is CASSARVGGGTDTQYF.

In this sample, this clone turned up a few times. This sequence joins TRBV19 and TRBJ2-7; D is undetermined. This CDR3 is built from 12 residues. Trimming removed 10 bases at V and 6 bases at J, with 16 bases between. Germline V CDR1 and CDR2: LNHDA, SQIVND (reference sequence). CDR3 residues: CATETQIGEQYF. The CDR3, as DNA: TGTGCCACCGAAACTCAAATTGGCGAGCAGTACTTC.

The chain joins TRBV27 to TRBJ2-6; D is unclear. In germline, CDR1 is MNHEY, CDR2 SMNVEV (reference sequence). V shed 4 bases and J shed 0 bases, with 16 bases lying between them. The CDR3 runs to 18 residues. In DNA form, the CDR3 reads TGTGCCAGCAGTTCCCCGACGAAGTGGAGCTCTGGGGCCAACGTCCTGACTTTC. This codes for CASSSPTKWSSGANVLTF.